This TCR beta chain was found in a study of T cell changes during pregnancy in multiple sclerosis. The CDR3 totals 12 residues. V gave up 6 bases and J gave up 8 bases; unmatched junction bases: 4. Looked up from germline, CDR1 is MNHEY and CDR2 is SVGAGI. The data were produced by immunoSEQ multiplex PCR, yet TCRdb's version contains in-frame clones alone and is incomplete. The data contain 50,000 or so clones, more than 90% of them singletons. The sample was CD4+ T cells from peripheral blood mononuclear cells, taken before pregnancy. The source of this sequence is a female donor with multiple sclerosis, enrolled in a pregnancy study. The chain recombines TRBV6-5 with TRBJ1-2; 9 bases map to TRBD1. CDR3 in DNA: TGTGCCAGCAGAAGGACAGGGGAAGGCTACACCTTC. This translates into CASRRTGEGYTF.